This TCR beta chain was identified during a study of cytomegalovirus exposure and HLA in healthy donors. The V and J ends lost 0 bases and 6 bases, in that order; junction bases with no gene match: 6. Germline CDR1 and CDR2: SGDLS and YYNGEE. The CDR3 contains 14 residues. Study-wide findings and caveats: Follow-up analysis later connected one missense variant in DCLRE1C with trimming of TCR beta V- and J-genes. Beyond CMV serostatus, there was no information to go on about immune exposure. Among the most significant clusters, several appeared linked to common viral pathogens in a later analysis.

It was with 60 Vbeta and 13 Jbeta primers that the PCR ran. Assay: immunoSEQ multiplex PCR; the TCRdb copy retains only in-frame clones and omits some. The sample shows about 58,000 clones, and 2.1% sits with its ten largest clones. On this clone itself: No antigen is known for it.

V and J are TRBV9 and TRBJ2-7; 7 bases fit TRBD2. The sequence was collected from a woman between 18 and 29 years old in good health and CMV-seronegative. The specimen was PBMCs. CDR3 loop: CASSVGGRSREQYF. In nucleotides, the CDR3 is TGTGCCAGCAGCGTAGGCGGGAGAAGTCGCGAGCAGTACTTC.